These 7 T cell receptor beta chains were sequenced from one sample in a study of beta chain features in type 1 diabetes. Sequencing targeted expressed TCRB transcripts, as all isolated RNA had been reverse transcribed. Measured with immunoSEQ multiplex PCR; TCRdb has only the in-frame clones, and not every one. The data show about 340,000 clones, around an eighth seen once. Findings of the study overall: Among all four CD4+ subsets, Type 1 diabetes patients had TCRB CDR3s that were moderately but significantly shorter.

The antigens of these receptors remain unknown. Material: naive CD4+ T cells from blood. These receptors were collected from a woman aged 18 to 35 with type 1 diabetes.

This clone came up a few times. The gene calls are TRBV20-1 and TRBJ1-2, with D uncertain. Trimming stripped 2 bases from V and 8 bases from J, with 9 bases between. The CDR3 extends over 11 amino acids. Germline V gene lookup returns CDR1 DFQATT and CDR2 SNEGSKA (reference sequence). CDR3 sequence: CSARRGEGYTF. The DNA for the CDR3 is TGCAGTGCTAGACGCGGGGAGGGCTACACCTTC.

In this sample, this clone turned up a few times. CDR3: CASSFTGGSDTQYF. In nucleotides, the CDR3 is TGTGCCAGCAGCTTCACGGGAGGCTCAGATACGCAGTATTTT. The genes are TRBV7-2 and TRBJ2-3, with 7 bases that match TRBD2. The length of the CDR3 is 14 residues. Germline V lookup: CDR1 SGHTA, CDR2 FQGNSA. V gave up 3 bases and J gave up 4 bases; unmatched junction bases: 4.

The chain combines TRBV18 with TRBJ2-1; D is possibly TRBD2 (5 bases). The V gene lost 4 bases and the J gene lost 2 bases, with 21 bases spanning the gap. This CDR3 is 18 amino acids long. Germline CDR1 and CDR2: KGHSH and LQKENI. In DNA, the CDR3 is TGTGCCAGCTCACAATTTATCTTGGTCGGGAATACCTACAATGAGCAGTTCTTC. It is translated as CASSQFILVGNTYNEQFF.

In this sample, this clone turned up once. The V call is TRBV5-1, the J call TRBJ2-3; 11 bases map to TRBD2. The CDR3 is 18 amino acids. Per germline, CDR1 SGHRS and CDR2 YFSETQ. The J segment lost 0 bases and the V segment lost 0 bases, leaving 6 bases of the junction unmatched. The CDR3 sequence is CASSLALAGGTSTDTQYF. The CDR3 DNA follows: TGCGCCAGCAGCTTGGCGCTAGCGGGAGGAACTAGCACAGATACGCAGTATTTT.

The chain employs TRBV6-1 and TRBJ1-3; D may be TRBD1 (5 bases). From germline, CDR1 is MNHNS and CDR2 SASEGT. This CDR3 has 14 residues. Trimming took off 6 bases at V and 0 bases at J, with 9 bases between the two ends. CDR3 sequence reads: CASRKGVSGNTIYF. DNA of the CDR3: TGTGCCAGCAGGAAAGGGGTCTCTGGAAACACCATATATTTT.

This clone showed up just a few times. The sample has other DNA sequences that encode this CDR3 too. The V and J genes are TRBV2 and TRBJ2-1; D call uncertain. This CDR3 comprises 11 residues. Germline loops: CDR1 SNHLY, CDR2 FYNNEI. V lost 4 bases to trimming and J lost 7 bases, with 5 bases between them. The CDR3 nucleotides read TGTGCCAGCAGTGGCTATAATGAGCAGTTCTTC. Translating it yields CASSGYNEQFF.

This clone came up a few times. One end of the junction does not line up with germline, which may come from a read error. The gene calls are TRBV7-9 and TRBJ2-3, with D possibly TRBD2 on 5 matching bases. The CDR3 spans 13 residues. Germline V CDR1 and CDR2: SEHNR, FQNEAQ (reference sequence). CDR3 protein: CASSLALADTQYF. The DNA of the CDR3 is TGTGCCAGCAGCCTAGCTCTAGCAGATACGCAGTATTTT.